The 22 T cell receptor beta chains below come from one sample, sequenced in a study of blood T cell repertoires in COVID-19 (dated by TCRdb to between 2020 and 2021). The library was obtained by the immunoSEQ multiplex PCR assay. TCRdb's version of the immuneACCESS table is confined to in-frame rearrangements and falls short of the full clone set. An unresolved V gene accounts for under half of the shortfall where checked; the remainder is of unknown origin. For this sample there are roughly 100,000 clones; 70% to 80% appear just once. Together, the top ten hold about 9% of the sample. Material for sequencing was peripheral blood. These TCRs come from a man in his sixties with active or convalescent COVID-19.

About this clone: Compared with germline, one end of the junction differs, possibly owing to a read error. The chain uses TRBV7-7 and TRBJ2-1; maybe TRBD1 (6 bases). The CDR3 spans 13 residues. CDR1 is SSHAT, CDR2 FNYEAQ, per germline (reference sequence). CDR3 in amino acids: CASSARTGNEQFF. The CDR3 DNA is TGTGCTAGCAGCGCGCGAACAGGGAATGAGCAGTTCTTC.

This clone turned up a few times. CDR3: CASSTGQGYGNEQFF. The CDR3 DNA is TGTGCCAGCAGCACGGGACAGGGGTACGGCAATGAGCAGTTCTTC. This chain uses TRBV7-8 with TRBJ2-1; 10 positions agree with TRBD1. Germline CDR1 reads SGHVS; CDR2 reads FQNEAQ. The CDR3 consists of 15 residues. The ends lost 5 bases at V and 6 bases at J; junction bases unmatched: 7.

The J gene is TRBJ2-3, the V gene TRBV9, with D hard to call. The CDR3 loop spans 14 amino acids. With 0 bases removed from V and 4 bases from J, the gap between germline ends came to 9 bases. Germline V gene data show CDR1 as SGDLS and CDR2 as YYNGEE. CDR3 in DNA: TGTGCCAGCAGCGTAGAAAGAGCGTCAGATACGCAGTATTTT. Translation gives CASSVERASDTQYF.

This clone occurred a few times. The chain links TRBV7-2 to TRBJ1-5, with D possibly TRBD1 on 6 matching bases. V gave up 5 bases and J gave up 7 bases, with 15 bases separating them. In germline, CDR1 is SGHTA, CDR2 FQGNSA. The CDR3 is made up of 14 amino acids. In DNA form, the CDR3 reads TGTGCCAGCAGCCTCATGGGGGCGGAACAGCCCCAGCATTTT. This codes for CASSLMGAEQPQHF. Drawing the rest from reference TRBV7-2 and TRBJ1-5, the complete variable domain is GAGVSQSPSNKVTEKGKDVELRCDPISGHTALYWYRQSLGQGLEFLIYFQGNSAPDKSGLPSDRFSAERTGGSVSTLTIQRTQQEDSAVYLCASSLMGAEQPQHFGDGTRLSIL.

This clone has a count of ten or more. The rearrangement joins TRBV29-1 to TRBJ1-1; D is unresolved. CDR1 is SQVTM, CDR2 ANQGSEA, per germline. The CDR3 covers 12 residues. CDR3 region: CSSRSFNTEAFF. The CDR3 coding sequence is TGCAGTTCGAGGTCTTTCAACACTGAAGCTTTCTTT. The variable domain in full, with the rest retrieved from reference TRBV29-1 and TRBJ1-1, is SAVISQKPSRDICQRGTSLTIQCQVDSQVTMMFWYRQQPGQSLTLIATANQGSEATYESGFVIDKFPISRPNLTFSTLTVSNMSPEDSSIYLCSSRSFNTEAFFGQGTRLTVV.

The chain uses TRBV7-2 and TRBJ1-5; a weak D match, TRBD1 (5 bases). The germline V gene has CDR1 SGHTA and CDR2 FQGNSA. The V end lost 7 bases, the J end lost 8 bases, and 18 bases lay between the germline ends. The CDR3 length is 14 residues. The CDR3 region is CASTPMGGQEPQHF. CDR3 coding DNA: TGTGCCAGCACCCCCATGGGGGGTCAGGAGCCCCAGCATTTT.

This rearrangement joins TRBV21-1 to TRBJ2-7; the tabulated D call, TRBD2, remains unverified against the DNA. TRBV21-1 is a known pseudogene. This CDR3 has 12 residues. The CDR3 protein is CAGSGGLYEQYV. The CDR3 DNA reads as TGTGCCGGATCCGGAGGACTCTACGAGCAGTACGTC.

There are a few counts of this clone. DNA for the CDR3: TGTGCCAGCAGCTTAACGACAGGGAACTATGGCTACACCTTC. Protein product: CASSLTTGNYGYTF. V and J are TRBV7-2 and TRBJ1-2; 7 bases match TRBD1. V lost 2 bases to trimming and J lost 2 bases; unmatched junction nucleotides: 2. Germline V gene sequence: CDR1 SGHTA, CDR2 FQGNSA. There are 14 residues in the CDR3.

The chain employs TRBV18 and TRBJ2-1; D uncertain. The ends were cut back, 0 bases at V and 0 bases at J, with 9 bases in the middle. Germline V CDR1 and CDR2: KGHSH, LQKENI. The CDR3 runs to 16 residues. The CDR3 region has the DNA TGTGCCAGCTCACCACCTGCGCACAGCTCCTACAATGAGCAGTTCTTC. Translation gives CASSPPAHSSYNEQFF. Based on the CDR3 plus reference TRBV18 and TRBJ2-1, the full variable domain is NAGVMQNPRHLVRRRGQEARLRCSPMKGHSHVYWYRQLPEEGLKFMVYLQKENIIDESGMPKERFSAEFPKEGPSILRIQQVVRGDSAAYFCASSPPAHSSYNEQFFGPGTRLTVL.

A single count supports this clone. CDR3 in amino acids: CASSLRSGFSYEQYF. CDR3 DNA sequence: TGTGCCAGCAGCTTGAGGAGCGGATTTTCCTACGAGCAGTACTTC. J is TRBJ2-7 and V is TRBV5-8, with D possibly TRBD2 on 5 matching bases. This CDR3 is 15 amino acids long. The V end was cut by 1 base, the J end by 1 base, with 12 bases between. CDR1 and CDR2 (germline): SGHTS, YDEGEE.

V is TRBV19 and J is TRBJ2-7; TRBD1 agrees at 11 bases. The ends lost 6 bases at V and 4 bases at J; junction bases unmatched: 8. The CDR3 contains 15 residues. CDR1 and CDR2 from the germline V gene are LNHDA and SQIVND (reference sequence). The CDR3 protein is CASSDPDRGQYEQYF. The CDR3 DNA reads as TGTGCCAGTAGCGACCCGGACAGGGGGCAATACGAGCAGTACTTC.

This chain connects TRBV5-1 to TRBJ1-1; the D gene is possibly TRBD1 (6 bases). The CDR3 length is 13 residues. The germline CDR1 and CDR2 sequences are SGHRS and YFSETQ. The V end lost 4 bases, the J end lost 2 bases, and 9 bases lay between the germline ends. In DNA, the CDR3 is TGCGCCAGCAGCCCCAGGGGAAACACTGAAGCTTTCTTT. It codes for CASSPRGNTEAFF.

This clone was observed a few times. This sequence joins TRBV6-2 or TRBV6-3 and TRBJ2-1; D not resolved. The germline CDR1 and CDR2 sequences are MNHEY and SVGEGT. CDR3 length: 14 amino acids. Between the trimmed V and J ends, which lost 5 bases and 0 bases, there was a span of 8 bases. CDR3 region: CASSGSVSYNEQFF. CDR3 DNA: TGTGCCAGCAGTGGCTCCGTCTCCTACAATGAGCAGTTCTTC.

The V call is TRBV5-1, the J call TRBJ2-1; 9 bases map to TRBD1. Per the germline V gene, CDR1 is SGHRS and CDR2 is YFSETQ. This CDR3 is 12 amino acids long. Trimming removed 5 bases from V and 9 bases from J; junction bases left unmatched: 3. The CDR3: CASSPQGAEQFF. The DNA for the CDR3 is TGCGCCAGCAGTCCACAGGGGGCTGAGCAGTTCTTC.

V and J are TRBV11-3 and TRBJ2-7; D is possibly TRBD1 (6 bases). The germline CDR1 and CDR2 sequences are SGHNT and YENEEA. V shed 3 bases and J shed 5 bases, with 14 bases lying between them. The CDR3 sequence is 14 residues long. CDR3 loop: CASSFLTGTDEQYF. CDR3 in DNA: TGTGCCAGCAGCTTCCTGACAGGTACGGACGAGCAGTACTTC.

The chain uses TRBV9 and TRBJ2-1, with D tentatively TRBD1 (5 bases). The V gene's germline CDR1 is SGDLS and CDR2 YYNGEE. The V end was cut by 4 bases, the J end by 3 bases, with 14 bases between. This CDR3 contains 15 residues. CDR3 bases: TGTGCCAGCAGCCCTAGTCAGGGTCGCTACAATGAGCAGTTCTTC. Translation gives CASSPSQGRYNEQFF.

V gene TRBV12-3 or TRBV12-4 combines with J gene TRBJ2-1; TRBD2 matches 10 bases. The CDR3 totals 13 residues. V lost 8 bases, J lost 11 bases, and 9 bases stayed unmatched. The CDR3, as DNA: TGTGCCAGCTTATGGACTAGCGGCGGGCAGCAGTTCTTC. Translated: CASLWTSGGQQFF.

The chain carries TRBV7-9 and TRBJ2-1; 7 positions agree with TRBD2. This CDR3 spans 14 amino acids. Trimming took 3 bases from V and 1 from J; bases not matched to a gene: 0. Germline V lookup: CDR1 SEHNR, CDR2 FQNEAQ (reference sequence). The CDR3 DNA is TGTGCCAGCAGCTTTAGCGGGTCCTACAATGAGCAGTTCTTC. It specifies CASSFSGSYNEQFF.

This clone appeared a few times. The CDR3 DNA reads TGTGCCAGCAGCCCCGGACAGAACCTCGGCGATACGCAGTATTTT. Translated: CASSPGQNLGDTQYF. The chain couples TRBV5-4 to TRBJ2-3; possible D gene TRBD1, 6 bases. Germline CDR1 is SGHNT and CDR2 is YYREEE (reference sequence). Trimming took off 4 bases at V and 6 bases at J, with 18 bases between the two ends. The CDR3 length is 15 residues.

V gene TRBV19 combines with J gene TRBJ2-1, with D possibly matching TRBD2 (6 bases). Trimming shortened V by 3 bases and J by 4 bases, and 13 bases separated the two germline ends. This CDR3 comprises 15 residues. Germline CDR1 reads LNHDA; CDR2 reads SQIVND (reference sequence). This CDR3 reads CASSIGAGTYNEQFF. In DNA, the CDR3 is TGTGCCAGTAGTATTGGGGCGGGGACTTACAATGAGCAGTTCTTC.

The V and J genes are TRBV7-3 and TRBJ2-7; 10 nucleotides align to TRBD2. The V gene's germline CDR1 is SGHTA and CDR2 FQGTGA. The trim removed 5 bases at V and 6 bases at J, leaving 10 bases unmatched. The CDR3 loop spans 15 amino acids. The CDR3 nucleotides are TGTGCCAGCAGCAAACTAGCGGGATCCGCCGGCGAGCAGTACTTC. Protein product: CASSKLAGSAGEQYF.

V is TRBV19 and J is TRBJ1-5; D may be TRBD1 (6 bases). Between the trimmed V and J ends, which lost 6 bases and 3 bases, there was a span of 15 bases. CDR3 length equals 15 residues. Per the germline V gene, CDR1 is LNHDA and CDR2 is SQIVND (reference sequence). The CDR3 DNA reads TGTGCCAGTAGACAGAACACAGGGTACAATCAGCCCCAGCATTTT. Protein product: CASRQNTGYNQPQHF.